Reported below is one T cell receptor beta chain. In the study's own analysis: Using reference gene primer amplification, nucleated cell counts were estimated. Libraries were prepared by immunoSEQ multiplex PCR; TCRdb keeps only in-frame clonotypes and omits some of them. That table furnishes V, J and clone size, whereas the DNA furnished D and trimming. The sample shows under 150,000 clones, around 81% of them seen only once. This record comes from a study of blood T cell repertoires in COVID-19. In the study overall: Samples came from the United States, Italy and Spain, spanning acute and convalescent COVID-19. In each case, the material was cDNA or gDNA derived from T cells, B-cell-depleted T cells, or PBMCs.

V dropped 0 bases and J dropped 5; count of bases not matched to a gene: 8. In germline, CDR1 is MNHNS, CDR2 SASEGT. The CDR3 is 16 amino acids. The J gene is TRBJ2-5, the V gene TRBV6-1, with 8 nucleotides matching TRBD1. The TCR sequence derives from a woman in her sixties or seventies with active or convalescent COVID-19. Sequencing was carried out using peripheral blood. The DNA for the CDR3 is TGTGCCAGCAGTGAAGCTGCGCAGGGGGCATGGGAGACCCAGTACTTC. It translates to CASSEAAQGAWETQYF.